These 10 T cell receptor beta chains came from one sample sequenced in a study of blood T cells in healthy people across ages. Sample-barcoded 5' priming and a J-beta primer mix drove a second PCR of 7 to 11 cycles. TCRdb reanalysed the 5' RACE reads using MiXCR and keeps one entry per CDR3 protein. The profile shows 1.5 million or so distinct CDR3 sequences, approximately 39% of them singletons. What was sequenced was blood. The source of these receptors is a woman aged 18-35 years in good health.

CDR3 region: CASSYYAARETQYF. CDR3 nucleotides: TGTGCCAGCAGTTACTATGCAGCACGGGAGACCCAGTACTTC. This chain connects TRBV6-5 to TRBJ2-5; D is unclear. CDR1 is MNHEY and CDR2 is SVGAGI in the germline V gene. The CDR3 has 14 residues. With 1 base removed from V and 5 bases from J, the gap between germline ends came to 11 bases.

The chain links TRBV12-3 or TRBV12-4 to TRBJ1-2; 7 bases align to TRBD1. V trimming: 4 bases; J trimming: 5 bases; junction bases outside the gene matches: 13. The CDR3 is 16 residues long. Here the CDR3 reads CASSSSGTVSPYGYTF. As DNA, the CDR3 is TGTGCCAGCAGTTCATCGGGGACAGTCTCTCCATATGGCTACACCTTC.

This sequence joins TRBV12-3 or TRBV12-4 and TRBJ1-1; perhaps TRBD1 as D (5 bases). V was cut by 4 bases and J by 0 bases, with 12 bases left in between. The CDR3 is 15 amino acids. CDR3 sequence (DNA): TGTGCCAGCAGTTCCGCGACAGTGATGAACACTGAAGCTTTCTTT. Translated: CASSSATVMNTEAFF.

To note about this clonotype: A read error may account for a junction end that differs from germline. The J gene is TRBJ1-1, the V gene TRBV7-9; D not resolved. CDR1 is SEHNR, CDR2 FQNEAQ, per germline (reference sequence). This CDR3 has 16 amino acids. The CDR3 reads CDSSFAPGSMNTEAFF. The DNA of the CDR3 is TGTGACAGCAGCTTTGCCCCTGGCAGCATGAACACTGAAGCTTTCTTT.

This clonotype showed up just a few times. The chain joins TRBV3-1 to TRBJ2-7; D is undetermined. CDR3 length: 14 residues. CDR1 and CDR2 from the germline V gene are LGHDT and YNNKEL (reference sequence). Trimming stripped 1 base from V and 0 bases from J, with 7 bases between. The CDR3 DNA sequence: TGTGCCAGCAGCCAAGGGGCAACCTCCTACGAGCAGTACTTC. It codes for CASSQGATSYEQYF.

The CDR3 region has the DNA TGCGCCAGCAGCTTGATGCTAGACAATACGCAGTATTTT. This translates into CASSLMLDNTQYF. J is TRBJ2-3 and V is TRBV5-1; D remains ambiguous. Per the germline V gene, CDR1 is SGHRS and CDR2 is YFSETQ. This CDR3 comprises 13 residues. Trimming removed 1 base from V and 7 bases from J, with 10 bases in between.

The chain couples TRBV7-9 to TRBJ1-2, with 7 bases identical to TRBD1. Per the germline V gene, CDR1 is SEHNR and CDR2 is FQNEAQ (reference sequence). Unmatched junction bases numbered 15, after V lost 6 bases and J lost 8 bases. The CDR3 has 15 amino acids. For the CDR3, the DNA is TGTGCCAGCAGTTTTTTCGACAGGGTCGGCTCAGGCTACACCTTC. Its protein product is CASSFFDRVGSGYTF. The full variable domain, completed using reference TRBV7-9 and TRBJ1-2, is DTGVSQNPRHKITKRGQNVTFRCDPISEHNRLYWYRQTLGQGPEFLTYFQNEAQLEKSRLLSDRFSAERPKGSFSTLEIQRTEQGDSAMYLCASSFFDRVGSGYTFGSGTRLTVV.

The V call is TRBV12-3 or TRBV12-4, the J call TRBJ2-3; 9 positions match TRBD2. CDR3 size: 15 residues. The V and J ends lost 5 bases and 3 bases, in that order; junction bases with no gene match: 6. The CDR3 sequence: CASSRQAGGTDTQYF. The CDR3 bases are TGTGCCAGCAGTAGACAAGCGGGAGGAACAGATACGCAGTATTTT.

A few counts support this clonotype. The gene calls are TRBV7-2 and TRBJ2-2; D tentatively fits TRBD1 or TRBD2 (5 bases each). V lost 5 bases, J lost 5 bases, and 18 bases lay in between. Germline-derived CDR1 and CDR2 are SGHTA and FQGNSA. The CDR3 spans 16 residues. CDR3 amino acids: CASSPGRLYNTGELFF. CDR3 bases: TGTGCCAGCAGCCCGGGACGCCTGTATAATACCGGGGAGCTGTTTTTT. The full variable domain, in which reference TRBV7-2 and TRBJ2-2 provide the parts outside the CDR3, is GAGVSQSPSNKVTEKGKDVELRCDPISGHTALYWYRQSLGQGLEFLIYFQGNSAPDKSGLPSDRFSAERTGGSVSTLTIQRTQQEDSAVYLCASSPGRLYNTGELFFGEGSRLTVL.

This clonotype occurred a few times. The CDR3 bases are TGCAGTGCCGCCGAGGGGGCTGACACTGAAGCTTTCTTT. It is translated as CSAAEGADTEAFF. The rearrangement joins TRBV20-1 to TRBJ1-1; 7 nucleotides line up with TRBD1. Germline CDR1 reads DFQATT; CDR2 reads SNEGSKA (reference sequence). The CDR3 runs 13 residues. With V trimmed by 6 bases and J by 3 bases, 7 bases remained unmatched.